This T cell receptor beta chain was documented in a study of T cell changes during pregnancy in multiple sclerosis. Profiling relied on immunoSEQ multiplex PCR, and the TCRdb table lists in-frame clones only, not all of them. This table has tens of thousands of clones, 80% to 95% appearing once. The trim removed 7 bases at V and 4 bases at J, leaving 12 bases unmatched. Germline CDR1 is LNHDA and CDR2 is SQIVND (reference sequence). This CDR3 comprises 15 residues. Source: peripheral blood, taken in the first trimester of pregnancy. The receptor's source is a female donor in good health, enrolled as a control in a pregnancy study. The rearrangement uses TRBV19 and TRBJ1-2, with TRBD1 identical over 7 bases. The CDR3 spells CASMEQGTYGYGYTF. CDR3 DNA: TGTGCCAGTATGGAACAGGGGACCTACGGCTATGGCTACACCTTC.